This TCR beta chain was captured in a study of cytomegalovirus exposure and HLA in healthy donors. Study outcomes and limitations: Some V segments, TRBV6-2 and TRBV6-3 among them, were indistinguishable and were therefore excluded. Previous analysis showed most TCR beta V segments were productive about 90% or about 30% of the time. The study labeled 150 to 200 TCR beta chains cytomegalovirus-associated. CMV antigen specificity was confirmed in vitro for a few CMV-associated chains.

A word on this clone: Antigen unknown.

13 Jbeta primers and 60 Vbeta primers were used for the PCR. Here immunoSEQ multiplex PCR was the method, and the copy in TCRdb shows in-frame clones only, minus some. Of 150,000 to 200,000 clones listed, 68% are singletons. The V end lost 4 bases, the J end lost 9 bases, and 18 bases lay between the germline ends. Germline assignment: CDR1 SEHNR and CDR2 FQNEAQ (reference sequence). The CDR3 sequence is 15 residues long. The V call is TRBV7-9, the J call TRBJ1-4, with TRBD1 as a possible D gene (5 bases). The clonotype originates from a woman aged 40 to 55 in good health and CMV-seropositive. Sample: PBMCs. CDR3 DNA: TGTGCCAGCAGCTCCCGCCTTCCGACAGAACAAAAACTGTTTTTT. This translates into CASSSRLPTEQKLFF.